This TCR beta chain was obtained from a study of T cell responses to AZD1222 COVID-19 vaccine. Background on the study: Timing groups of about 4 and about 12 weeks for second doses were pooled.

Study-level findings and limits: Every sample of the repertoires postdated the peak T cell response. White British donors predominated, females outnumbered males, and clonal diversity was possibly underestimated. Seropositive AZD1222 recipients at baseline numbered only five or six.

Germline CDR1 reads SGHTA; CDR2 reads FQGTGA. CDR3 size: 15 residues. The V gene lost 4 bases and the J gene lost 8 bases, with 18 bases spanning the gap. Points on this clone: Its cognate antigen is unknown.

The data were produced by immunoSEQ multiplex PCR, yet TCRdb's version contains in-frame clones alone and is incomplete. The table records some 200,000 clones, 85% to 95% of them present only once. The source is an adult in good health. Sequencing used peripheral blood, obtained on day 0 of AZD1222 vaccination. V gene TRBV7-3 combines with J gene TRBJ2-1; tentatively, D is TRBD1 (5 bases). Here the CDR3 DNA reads TGTGCCAGCAGCTCGAAGGATCAGCAAGGGGATGAGCAGTTCTTC. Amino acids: CASSSKDQQGDEQFF.